This T cell receptor (beta chain) was observed in a study of human CD8 memory T cell subsets. For stem-like memory CD8+ T cells (TSTEM), the phenotype was CCR7+ PD-1- TIGIT-. Enrichment of total CD8+ T cells was achieved using negative magnetic separation. UMI-labeled 5' RACE generated the TCR beta libraries. TCRdb re-called the 5' RACE reads and shows each CDR3 protein once, DNA omitted. The sample has 17,000 or so distinct CDR3 sequences. The sequence derives from a human donor in good health. Sequencing was performed on CD8+ stem-like memory T cells (TSCM and TCM) sorted from PBMCs. The sample's subset: stem-like memory CD8 T cells (TSTEM), CCR7+ PD-1- TIGIT-.

The CDR3 loop reads CASSSGQGYQPQHF. This chain joins TRBV27 and TRBJ1-5; lacking DNA, the TRBD1 call made by TCRdb goes unchecked. The CDR3 loop spans 14 amino acids. The germline CDR1 and CDR2 sequences are MNHEY and SMNVEV (reference sequence).